This entry describes one T cell receptor (beta chain). Method: immunoSEQ multiplex PCR; TCRdb's copy keeps in-frame clones and lacks some. The sample shows over 85,000 clones, approximately 85% of them seen only once. The record originates from a study of blood T cell repertoires in COVID-19. At the level of the study: PBMCs, B-cell-depleted T cells, or T cells provided the cDNA or gDNA that made up the material.

This CDR3 is 13 amino acids long. Germline V gene data show CDR1 as ENHRY and CDR2 as SYGVKD. V dropped 7 bases and J dropped 8; count of bases not matched to a gene: 10. The TCR was taken from a woman older than 75 with COVID-19, enrolled during active disease. Sample: peripheral blood. The chain is built from TRBV10-3 and TRBJ1-2, with 7 bases identical to TRBD1. The DNA of the CDR3 is TGTGCCATCACTTCAGGGGGGCAACTCGGCTACACCTTC. Translation: CAITSGGQLGYTF.